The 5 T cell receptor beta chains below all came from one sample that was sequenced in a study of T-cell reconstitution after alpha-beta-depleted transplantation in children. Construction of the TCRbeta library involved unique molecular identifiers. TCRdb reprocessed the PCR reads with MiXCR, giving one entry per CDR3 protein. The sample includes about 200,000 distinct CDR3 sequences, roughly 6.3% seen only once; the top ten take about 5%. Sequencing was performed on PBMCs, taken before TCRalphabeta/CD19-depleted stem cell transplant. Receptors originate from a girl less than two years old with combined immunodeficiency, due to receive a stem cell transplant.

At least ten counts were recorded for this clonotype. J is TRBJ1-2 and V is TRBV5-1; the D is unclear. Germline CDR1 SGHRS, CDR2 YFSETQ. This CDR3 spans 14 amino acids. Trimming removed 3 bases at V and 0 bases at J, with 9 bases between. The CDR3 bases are TGCGCCAGCAGCTCGGACGGATCTAACTATGGCTACACCTTC. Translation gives CASSSDGSNYGYTF.

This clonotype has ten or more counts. CDR3 sequence (DNA): TGTGCCAGCAGCTTAGATCTTGGGTTTAAGCGGGGTCGAGGTGAGAATGAGCAGTTCTTC. It specifies CASSLDLGFKRGRGENEQFF. This rearrangement joins TRBV11-2 to TRBJ2-1; 7 bases agree with TRBD2. Trimming cost V 0 bases and J 7 bases; bases outside gene matches: 21. From germline, CDR1 is SGHAT and CDR2 FQNNGV. The CDR3 is 20 residues long. Complete variable domain (other parts from reference TRBV11-2 and TRBJ2-1): EAGVAQSPRYKIIEKRQSVAFWCNPISGHATLYWYQQILGQGPKLLIQFQNNGVVDDSQLPKDRFSAERLKGVDSTLKIQPAKLEDSAVYLCASSLDLGFKRGRGENEQFFGPGTRLTVL.

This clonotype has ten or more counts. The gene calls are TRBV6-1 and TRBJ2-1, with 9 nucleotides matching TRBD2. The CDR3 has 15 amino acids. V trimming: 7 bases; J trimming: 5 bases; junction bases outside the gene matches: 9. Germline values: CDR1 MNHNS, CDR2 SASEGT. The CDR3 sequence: CASKEKAGGNNEQFF. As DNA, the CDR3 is TGTGCCAGCAAAGAAAAAGCGGGAGGCAACAATGAGCAGTTCTTC.

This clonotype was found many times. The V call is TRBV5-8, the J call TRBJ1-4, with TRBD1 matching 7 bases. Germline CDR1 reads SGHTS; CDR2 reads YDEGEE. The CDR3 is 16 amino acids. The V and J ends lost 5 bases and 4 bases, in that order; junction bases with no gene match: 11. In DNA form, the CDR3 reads TGTGCCAGCAGATTTGATGGGACAGCCTTTAATGAAAAACTGTTTTTT. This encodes CASRFDGTAFNEKLFF.

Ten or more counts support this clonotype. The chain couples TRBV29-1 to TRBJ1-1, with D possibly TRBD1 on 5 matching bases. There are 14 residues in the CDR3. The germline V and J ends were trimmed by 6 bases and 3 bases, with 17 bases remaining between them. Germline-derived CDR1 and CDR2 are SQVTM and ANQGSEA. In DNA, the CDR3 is TGCAGCGTGGGACGGGGGTTTAGATACACTGAAGCTTTCTTT. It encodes CSVGRGFRYTEAFF. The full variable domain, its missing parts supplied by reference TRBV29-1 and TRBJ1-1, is SAVISQKPSRDICQRGTSLTIQCQVDSQVTMMFWYRQQPGQSLTLIATANQGSEATYESGFVIDKFPISRPNLTFSTLTVSNMSPEDSSIYLCSVGRGFRYTEAFFGQGTRLTVV.